The 20 T cell receptor beta chains given below trace back to one sample, sequenced in a study of blood T cell repertoires in COVID-19. Repertoires were generated with immunoSEQ multiplex PCR, while TCRdb's copy carries only in-frame clones and drops some. In the table there are 120,000 or so clones, 65% to 90% of which are singletons. Sequencing was carried out using peripheral blood. These receptors were collected from a woman older than 75 with acute or convalescent COVID-19.

V and J are TRBV5-4 and TRBJ2-5, with D maybe TRBD2 (6 bases). The germline CDR1 and CDR2 sequences are SGHNT and YYREEE (reference sequence). Trimming pared 2 bases from V and 0 bases from J, leaving 8 bases between. The CDR3 covers 14 residues. CDR3 in DNA: TGTGCCAGCAGCTTCAGGAGGGACCAAGAGACCCAGTACTTC. Its protein product is CASSFRRDQETQYF. The variable domain in full, with the rest retrieved from reference TRBV5-4 and TRBJ2-5, is ETGVTQSPTHLIKTRGQQVTLRCSSQSGHNTVSWYQQALGQGPQFIFQYYREEENGRGNFPPRFSGLQFPNYSSELNVNALELDDSALYLCASSFRRDQETQYFGPGTRLLVL.

The chain carries TRBV29-1 and TRBJ1-2; 9 positions match TRBD1. CDR1 and CDR2 from the germline V gene are SQVTM and ANQGSEA. The trim removed 1 base at V and 11 bases at J, leaving 8 bases unmatched. CDR3 length: 13 residues. The CDR3 sequence: CSVEGGQGRGYTF. CDR3 DNA sequence: TGCAGCGTTGAAGGGGGACAGGGAAGGGGATACACCTTC. Complete variable domain (other parts from reference TRBV29-1 and TRBJ1-2): SAVISQKPSRDICQRGTSLTIQCQVDSQVTMMFWYRQQPGQSLTLIATANQGSEATYESGFVIDKFPISRPNLTFSTLTVSNMSPEDSSIYLCSVEGGQGRGYTFGSGTRLTVV.

The rearrangement links TRBV6-5 to TRBJ1-4; D gene ambiguous. Trimming pared 0 bases from V and 4 bases from J, leaving 9 bases between. This CDR3 has 15 residues. Germline V gives CDR1 MNHEY, CDR2 SVGAGI. The CDR3, as DNA: TGTGCCAGCAGTTACTCGCCGCTACTTAATGAAAAACTGTTTTTT. Translated: CASSYSPLLNEKLFF.

The chain joins TRBV6-5 to TRBJ1-6; D may be TRBD1 (6 bases). V shed 2 bases and J shed 7 bases, with 9 bases lying between them. CDR3 size: 14 residues. CDR1 and CDR2 from the germline V gene are MNHEY and SVGAGI. CDR3 coding DNA: TGTGCCAGCAGTTACCGGGGGGCGAATTCACCCCTCCACTTT. Protein: CASSYRGANSPLHF.

This chain links TRBV6-6 with TRBJ1-5, with unresolved D. Trimming shortened V by 4 bases and J by 1 base, and 11 bases separated the two germline ends. CDR1 is MNHNY, CDR2 SVGAGI, per germline (reference sequence). The CDR3 sequence is 15 residues long. The CDR3 spells CASSFDGASNQPQHF. The DNA of the CDR3 is TGTGCCAGCAGTTTCGACGGAGCCAGCAATCAGCCCCAGCATTTT.

V usage is TRBV3-1 (or the pseudogene TRBV3-2) and J usage is TRBJ1-3; D remains ambiguous. In germline, CDR1 is LGHDT, CDR2 YNNKEL (reference sequence). The length of the CDR3 is 18 residues. The V end was cut by 0 bases, the J end by 5 bases, with 20 bases between. This chain's CDR3 is CASSQDGRKILPRNTIYF. CDR3 coding DNA: TGTGCCAGCAGCCAAGATGGGAGAAAGATCCTTCCTAGAAACACCATATATTTT.

The rearrangement joins TRBV7-9 to TRBJ1-5; D possibly corresponds to TRBD1 (6 bases). Trimming removed 6 bases from V and 7 bases from J, with 16 bases in between. Germline assignment: CDR1 SEHNR and CDR2 FQNEAQ (reference sequence). The CDR3 covers 14 residues. The CDR3, as DNA: TGTGCCAGCAGTCGGGACACCGTAGGACAGCCCCAGCATTTT. Translated: CASSRDTVGQPQHF.

For the CDR3, the DNA is TGTGCCAGCAGCGTAGGCGGACTAGCCGCCGGGGAGCTGTTTTTT. This sequence encodes CASSVGGLAAGELFF. The chain recombines TRBV9 with TRBJ2-2; 8 bases agree with TRBD2. In germline, CDR1 is SGDLS, CDR2 YYNGEE. After removal of 0 bases from V and 6 bases from J, the junction contained 4 bases not matched to a gene. The CDR3 is made up of 15 amino acids. Based on the CDR3 plus reference TRBV9 and TRBJ2-2, the full variable domain is DSGVTQTPKHLITATGQRVTLRCSPRSGDLSVYWYQQSLDQGLQFLIQYYNGEERAKGNILERFSAQQFPDLHSELNLSSLELGDSALYFCASSVGGLAAGELFFGEGSRLTVL.

This clone appeared a few times. The chain links TRBV28 to TRBJ1-2, with 12 bases aligning to TRBD1. Germline lookup yields CDR1 MDHEN and CDR2 SYDVKM. V lost 5 bases, J lost 13 bases, and 14 bases stayed unmatched. The CDR3 has 15 amino acids. CDR3 sequence: CASSRTGTGGARLTF. DNA of the CDR3: TGTGCCAGCAGTCGAACCGGGACAGGGGGCGCGCGTCTCACCTTC.

The V gene is TRBV2, the J gene TRBJ1-2; D gene uncertain. CDR1 and CDR2 (germline): SNHLY, FYNNEI. V lost 3 bases to trimming and J lost 3 bases, with 8 bases between them. The CDR3 has 13 amino acids. CDR3 loop: CASSEEADYGYTF. DNA of the CDR3: TGTGCCAGCAGTGAGGAAGCGGACTATGGCTACACCTTC.

The chain joins TRBV27 to TRBJ1-1, with D unresolved. V lost 3 bases, J lost 7 bases, and 15 bases lay in between. Germline CDR1 MNHEY, CDR2 SMNVEV (reference sequence). The CDR3 extends over 14 amino acids. CDR3 region: CASSLQSVEGEAFF. CDR3 sequence (DNA): TGTGCCAGCAGTTTGCAATCGGTCGAGGGTGAAGCTTTCTTT.

The gene calls are TRBV6-2 or TRBV6-3 and TRBJ1-3; D possibly corresponds to TRBD1 (6 bases). V lost 6 bases, J lost 0 bases, and 9 bases lay in between. The CDR3 runs 14 residues. CDR1 and CDR2 (germline): MNHEY, SVGEGT. The CDR3 DNA sequence: TGTGCCAGCAGCTGGACAGTCTCTGGAAACACCATATATTTT. Amino acids: CASSWTVSGNTIYF.

The chain recombines TRBV7-2 with TRBJ1-2; TRBD1 matches 8 bases. This CDR3 has 15 amino acids. The ends lost 3 bases at V and 6 bases at J; junction bases unmatched: 9. Germline CDR1 is SGHTA and CDR2 is FQGNSA. In DNA, the CDR3 is TGTGCCAGCAGCTTCCCGCGGACAGGGACGCATGGCTACACCTTC. It translates to CASSFPRTGTHGYTF.

The CDR3 sequence: CASSPRQGKETQYF. The DNA of the CDR3 is TGTGCCAGCAGCCCTCGACAGGGGAAAGAGACCCAGTACTTC. The chain combines TRBV9 with TRBJ2-5, with TRBD1 matching 8 bases. This CDR3 is built from 14 residues. Per germline, CDR1 SGDLS and CDR2 YYNGEE. The trim removed 4 bases at V and 3 bases at J, leaving 5 bases unmatched.

This clone was seen once. The chain employs TRBV29-1 and TRBJ2-1, with 10 bases lining up with TRBD2. The CDR3 is 14 residues long. Germline loops: CDR1 SQVTM, CDR2 ANQGSEA. After removal of 6 bases from V and 5 bases from J, the junction contained 7 bases not matched to a gene. CDR3 in DNA: TGCAGCGTGGATAGCGGGGGGAAAGACAATGAGCAGTTCTTC. It translates to CSVDSGGKDNEQFF.

The genes are TRBV19 and TRBJ1-5, with a possible D match to TRBD1 (5 bases). Germline V gives CDR1 LNHDA, CDR2 SQIVND (reference sequence). This CDR3 has 17 amino acids. The V end was cut by 2 bases, the J end by 0 bases, with 14 bases between. CDR3 region: CASSIRGLAYSNQPQHF. In nucleotides, the CDR3 is TGTGCCAGTAGTATAAGGGGCCTCGCTTATAGCAATCAGCCCCAGCATTTT.

V is TRBV5-1 and J is TRBJ2-2, with 10 bases matching TRBD1. The germline V gene encodes CDR1 SGHRS and CDR2 YFSETQ. The trim removed 2 bases at V and 2 bases at J, leaving 6 bases unmatched. The CDR3 has 17 residues. For the CDR3, the DNA is TGCGCCAGCAGCTTCCGGGACAGGGGCGGAAACACCGGGGAGCTGTTTTTT. Translation: CASSFRDRGGNTGELFF.

In its sample, this clone was seen a few times. The chain combines TRBV27 with TRBJ2-7; 7 nucleotides agree with TRBD1. Germline V CDR1 and CDR2: MNHEY, SMNVEV (reference sequence). With 6 bases clipped from V and 7 bases from J, the junction kept 12 bases outside the gene matches. The CDR3 sequence is 14 residues long. The CDR3 DNA is TGTGCCAGCAGCTGGGACAGTCGCCTGAGTGAGCAGTACTTC. Translated: CASSWDSRLSEQYF.

CDR3 sequence reads: CASSRQGLDQPQHF. The CDR3 DNA reads TGTGCCAGCAGTAGACAGGGGTTGGACCAGCCCCAGCATTTT. The gene calls are TRBV6-5 and TRBJ1-5, with 8 bases aligning to TRBD1. This CDR3 is built from 14 residues. Germline V gene data show CDR1 as MNHEY and CDR2 as SVGAGI. J was trimmed by 7 bases and V by 5 bases; bases with no gene match: 7.

This rearrangement joins TRBV2 to TRBJ2-5; D might be TRBD1 (6 bases). V shed 5 bases and J shed 2 bases, with 15 bases lying between them. The CDR3 is made up of 15 amino acids. Germline CDR1 reads SNHLY; CDR2 reads FYNNEI. For the CDR3, the DNA is TGTGCCAGCAGTTCCTTCACAGGGCGACAAGAGACCCAGTACTTC. Translated, it gives CASSSFTGRQETQYF.